Listed below are T cell receptor beta chains from one sample, sequenced in a study of CD8+ T cells in alopecia areata. Produced via immunoSEQ multiplex PCR; TCRdb's table is partial and in-frame only. Here the sample spans 130,000 to 150,000 clones, about four fifths being singletons. The source material was CD8+ T cells sorted from blood, sampled at week 4, from a patient treated with tofacitinib. These receptors came from a human donor with alopecia areata. Each CDR3 is given with its conserved first and last residue. Fields, in order: D gene, J gene, CDR3 length, V gene, CDR3 protein. D genes are given only for firm matches.

D gene: TRBD1; J gene: TRBJ2-7; CDR3 length: 16; V gene: TRBV7-6; CDR3 protein: CASSPHPPTGTYEQYF
D gene: TRBD1; J gene: TRBJ2-7; CDR3 length: 15; V gene: TRBV13; CDR3 protein: CASSFRTGISYEQYF
D gene: NA; J gene: TRBJ2-3; CDR3 length: 15; V gene: TRBV2; CDR3 protein: CASSEYKGDTDTQYF
D gene: NA; J gene: TRBJ1-5; CDR3 length: 13; V gene: TRBV19; CDR3 protein: CASSINLGQPQHF
D gene: NA; J gene: TRBJ1-2; CDR3 length: 19; V gene: TRBV7-6; CDR3 protein: CASSLEGPYSRGAPAGYTF
D gene: NA; J gene: TRBJ1-2; CDR3 length: 11; V gene: TRBV29-1; CDR3 protein: CSVEGVEGYTF
D gene: TRBD1; J gene: TRBJ2-1; CDR3 length: 14; V gene: TRBV4-2; CDR3 protein: CASSLWTGDNEQFF
D gene: TRBD1; J gene: TRBJ2-1; CDR3 length: 13; V gene: TRBV29-1; CDR3 protein: CSARDSLANEQFF
D gene: NA; J gene: TRBJ1-2; CDR3 length: 14; V gene: TRBV27; CDR3 protein: CASSLRGGLYGYTF
D gene: NA; J gene: TRBJ1-5; CDR3 length: 15; V gene: TRBV4-1; CDR3 protein: CASSLREGGLQPQHF
D gene: NA; J gene: TRBJ2-1; CDR3 length: 15; V gene: TRBV29-1; CDR3 protein: CSVDTGRMTYNEQFF
D gene: TRBD2; J gene: TRBJ2-3; CDR3 length: 15; V gene: TRBV5-1; CDR3 protein: CASRAGTSGGDTQYF
D gene: TRBD1; J gene: TRBJ1-5; CDR3 length: 16; V gene: TRBV4-1; CDR3 protein: CASSPRTGVVNQPQHF
D gene: TRBD1; J gene: TRBJ1-5; CDR3 length: 15; V gene: TRBV11-3; CDR3 protein: CASSSWTGGTQPQHF
D gene: TRBD1; J gene: TRBJ2-7; CDR3 length: 16; V gene: TRBV27; CDR3 protein: CASSFPLRTGWNEQYF
D gene: NA; J gene: TRBJ2-3; CDR3 length: 13; V gene: TRBV27; CDR3 protein: CASSLLGADTQYF
D gene: TRBD2; J gene: TRBJ2-1; CDR3 length: 15; V gene: TRBV15; CDR3 protein: CATSRDGLAGGPEFF
D gene: NA; J gene: TRBJ2-1; CDR3 length: 15; V gene: TRBV11-1; CDR3 protein: CASSSRGGGYNEQFF
D gene: NA; J gene: TRBJ1-4; CDR3 length: 16; V gene: TRBV2; CDR3 protein: CASSEAETDLNEKLFF
D gene: TRBD2; J gene: TRBJ2-3; CDR3 length: 14; V gene: TRBV7-9; CDR3 protein: CASSEGTSGNRKYF
D gene: TRBD2; J gene: TRBJ2-3; CDR3 length: 17; V gene: TRBV5-4; CDR3 protein: CASSLEGLAGITDTQYF
D gene: NA; J gene: TRBJ2-3; CDR3 length: 12; V gene: TRBV10-3; CDR3 protein: CAISESTDTQYF
D gene: TRBD2; J gene: TRBJ2-7; CDR3 length: 21; V gene: TRBV9; CDR3 protein: CASSAPRTGTSGGAREDEQYF
D gene: NA; J gene: TRBJ2-7; CDR3 length: 17; V gene: TRBV6-1; CDR3 protein: CASSEMWLVAGIYEQYF
D gene: NA; J gene: TRBJ2-1; CDR3 length: 14; V gene: TRBV19; CDR3 protein: CASSNGGDYNEQFF
D gene: TRBD1; J gene: TRBJ2-7; CDR3 length: 15; V gene: TRBV4-3; CDR3 protein: CASSPGPGQGGEQYF
D gene: NA; J gene: TRBJ1-2; CDR3 length: 12; V gene: TRBV25-1; CDR3 protein: CASSGRAGGYTF
D gene: NA; J gene: TRBJ2-3; CDR3 length: 16; V gene: TRBV29-1; CDR3 protein: CSVEGLAGGITDTQYF
D gene: NA; J gene: TRBJ2-7; CDR3 length: 11; V gene: TRBV25-1; CDR3 protein: CASSVGAEQYF
D gene: TRBD2; J gene: TRBJ2-5; CDR3 length: 14; V gene: TRBV7-8; CDR3 protein: CASSLAGGQETQYF
D gene: NA; J gene: TRBJ2-1; CDR3 length: 12; V gene: TRBV5-6; CDR3 protein: CASSLGANEQFF
D gene: NA; J gene: TRBJ2-7; CDR3 length: 12; V gene: TRBV7-2; CDR3 protein: CASSLVVGEQYF
D gene: NA; J gene: TRBJ1-1; CDR3 length: 17; V gene: TRBV4-1; CDR3 protein: CASSQDQAQIPGTEAFF
D gene: NA; J gene: TRBJ2-7; CDR3 length: 14; V gene: TRBV27; CDR3 protein: CASSHRAPAYEQYF
D gene: NA; J gene: TRBJ2-3; CDR3 length: 15; V gene: TRBV5-5; CDR3 protein: CASSLSGTSTDTQYF
D gene: NA; J gene: TRBJ2-7; CDR3 length: 12; V gene: TRBV5-1; CDR3 protein: CASSSFPYEQYF
D gene: NA; J gene: TRBJ2-1; CDR3 length: 13; V gene: TRBV18; CDR3 protein: CASSLRQNSGRFF
D gene: NA; J gene: TRBJ2-4; CDR3 length: 17; V gene: TRBV18; CDR3 protein: CASSPVPSARGQNIQYF
D gene: NA; J gene: TRBJ2-7; CDR3 length: 12; V gene: TRBV27; CDR3 protein: CASSFRGHEQYF
D gene: NA; J gene: TRBJ2-7; CDR3 length: 13; V gene: TRBV5-8; CDR3 protein: CASSGPSSYEQYF
D gene: TRBD2; J gene: TRBJ2-5; CDR3 length: 15; V gene: TRBV5-4; CDR3 protein: CASSGDSGGAETQYF
D gene: NA; J gene: TRBJ2-3; CDR3 length: 12; V gene: TRBV7-9; CDR3 protein: CASSYERDTQYF
D gene: TRBD1; J gene: TRBJ2-7; CDR3 length: 15; V gene: TRBV7-6; CDR3 protein: CASSLGTGPSYEQYF
D gene: TRBD2; J gene: TRBJ2-7; CDR3 length: 15; V gene: TRBV7-2; CDR3 protein: CASSLDGGGIYEQYF
D gene: NA; J gene: TRBJ2-1; CDR3 length: 15; V gene: TRBV2; CDR3 protein: CASSSYQVSYNEQFF
D gene: NA; J gene: TRBJ2-1; CDR3 length: 16; V gene: TRBV7-2; CDR3 protein: CASSFATLHIRDEQFF
D gene: TRBD2; J gene: TRBJ2-1; CDR3 length: 15; V gene: TRBV4-1; CDR3 protein: CASSQDAGEYNEQFF
D gene: NA; J gene: TRBJ2-6; CDR3 length: 15; V gene: TRBV19; CDR3 protein: CASSIWSSGANVLTF
D gene: NA; J gene: TRBJ2-7; CDR3 length: 16; V gene: TRBV4-1; CDR3 protein: CASSQDPGQYAYEQYF
D gene: NA; J gene: TRBJ2-7; CDR3 length: 15; V gene: TRBV5-5; CDR3 protein: CASSLIGLNLGEQYF